One sample yielded the 25 T cell receptor beta chains listed below, sequenced in a study of cytomegalovirus exposure and HLA in healthy donors. PCR amplification relied on 60 Vbeta primers (plus 13 Jbeta primers). Generated by immunoSEQ multiplex PCR, the TCRdb table keeps only in-frame clones and is missing some. The sample consists of some 220,000 clones, more than 85% of them appearing once. The sequenced sample consisted of PBMCs. Receptors originate from a woman between 18 and 30 years old in good health and CMV-seronegative.

The CDR3 protein is CSAQGQIEQYF. Here the CDR3 DNA reads TGCAGTGCCCAAGGACAGATCGAGCAGTACTTC. V and J are TRBV20-1 and TRBJ2-7; D may be TRBD1 (6 bases). V shed 6 bases and J shed 6 bases, with 12 bases lying between them. The CDR3 covers 11 residues. Germline V CDR1 and CDR2: DFQATT, SNEGSKA (reference sequence).

Only a few counts were recorded for this clone. The rearrangement joins TRBV2 to TRBJ2-3; 11 positions match TRBD2. Germline CDR1 and CDR2: SNHLY and FYNNEI. The CDR3 sequence is 13 residues long. Losses at the gene ends were 6 bases for V and 8 bases for J; bases not matched to a gene: 4. The chain's CDR3 is CASSLAGGGTQYF. The CDR3 region has the DNA TGTGCCAGCAGCCTAGCGGGGGGAGGTACGCAGTATTTT.

This chain uses TRBV7-6 with TRBJ1-1; 7 nucleotides line up with TRBD1. CDR1 SGHVS and CDR2 FNYEAQ come from the germline V gene. The CDR3 runs to 21 residues. Germline trimming cut 1 base from V and 0 bases from J; bases unmatched to any gene: 20. CDR3: CASSLDLPGGSIEGLNTEAFF. In nucleotides, the CDR3 is TGTGCCAGCAGCTTAGATCTTCCAGGGGGATCCATCGAGGGGTTGAACACTGAAGCTTTCTTT.

This sequence joins TRBV5-5 and TRBJ1-3; the D gene is possibly TRBD1 (6 bases). CDR3 size: 16 residues. Germline lookup yields CDR1 SGHKS and CDR2 YYEKEE (reference sequence). V lost 4 bases, J lost 0 bases, and 14 bases lay in between. As DNA, the CDR3 is TGTGCCAGCAGCCCAGGGGTGATAGGCTCTGGAAACACCATATATTTT. It is translated as CASSPGVIGSGNTIYF.

This chain links TRBV4-3 with TRBJ1-3, with 7 bases identical to TRBD1. With 4 bases clipped from V and 0 bases from J, the junction kept 3 bases outside the gene matches. This CDR3 has 15 residues. Germline V gene data show CDR1 as LGHNA and CDR2 as YSLEER. CDR3 sequence (DNA): TGCGCCAGCAGCCCGGACAGGTACTCTGGAAACACCATATATTTT. Its translation is CASSPDRYSGNTIYF.

V and J are TRBV29-1 and TRBJ2-1; D uncertain. V gave up 6 bases and J gave up 6 bases, with 9 bases separating them. The CDR3 extends over 11 amino acids. Germline V gene data show CDR1 as SQVTM and CDR2 as ANQGSEA. CDR3 loop: CSVPYSNEQFF. The CDR3 DNA reads TGCAGCGTCCCATATAGCAATGAGCAGTTCTTC.

The chain has TRBV6-1 and TRBJ2-1, with 10 positions matching TRBD2. Germline-derived CDR1 and CDR2 are MNHNS and SASEGT. This CDR3 has 15 amino acids. With 0 bases clipped from V and 6 bases from J, the junction kept 2 bases outside the gene matches. The CDR3 DNA sequence: TGTGCCAGCAGTGAAGCCTCTAGCGGGGGCAATGAGCAGTTCTTC. Amino acids: CASSEASSGGNEQFF.

The genes are TRBV11-2 and TRBJ2-2; no clear D. V lost 3 bases and J 3 bases, leaving 5 bases between the germline ends. Per germline, CDR1 SGHAT and CDR2 FQNNGV. The CDR3 totals 13 residues. The CDR3 DNA is TGTGCCAGCAGCTTCAGTGACACCGGGGAGCTGTTTTTT. Its protein product is CASSFSDTGELFF.

The rearrangement uses TRBV27 and TRBJ2-1; 7 positions match TRBD1. CDR3 length: 17 amino acids. Germline lookup yields CDR1 MNHEY and CDR2 SMNVEV (reference sequence). V lost 6 bases, J lost 3 bases, and 14 bases stayed unmatched. CDR3 nucleotides: TGTGCCAGCAGGATGGGGACAGAGGGGGATAACTACAATGAGCAGTTCTTC. Amino acids: CASRMGTEGDNYNEQFF.

The V call is TRBV18, the J call TRBJ2-3; D may be TRBD1 (6 bases). The CDR3 totals 14 residues. V lost 2 bases, J lost 2 bases, and 8 bases lay in between. Per germline, CDR1 KGHSH and CDR2 LQKENI. CDR3 sequence reads: CASSPWTDTDTQYF. The CDR3 nucleotides read TGTGCCAGCTCACCATGGACAGACACAGATACGCAGTATTTT.

The chain combines TRBV19 with TRBJ2-1; 7 nucleotides line up with TRBD2. The CDR3 extends over 15 amino acids. Trimming took 1 base from V and 10 from J; bases not matched to a gene: 10. Per the germline V gene, CDR1 is LNHDA and CDR2 is SQIVND (reference sequence). CDR3 residues: CASSIVLSGAGEQFF. The CDR3, as DNA: TGTGCCAGTAGTATAGTCCTAAGCGGGGCTGGGGAGCAGTTCTTC.

Comment on this clone: Other DNA sequences in this sample translate to the same CDR3. The chain has TRBV6-5 and TRBJ1-5; TRBD1 matches at 8 bases. Germline trimming cut 5 bases from V and 2 bases from J; bases unmatched to any gene: 5. The CDR3 consists of 15 residues. CDR1 and CDR2 from the germline V gene are MNHEY and SVGAGI. DNA for the CDR3: TGTGCCAGCAGTCCAGACAGGGGTGGCAATCAGCCCCAGCATTTT. It encodes CASSPDRGGNQPQHF.

Comments on this clone: The junction does not match germline at one end; this may be a read error. The chain combines TRBV7-9 with TRBJ1-2; D not certain. The germline V gene encodes CDR1 SEHNR and CDR2 FQNEAQ (reference sequence). There are 16 residues in the CDR3. Here the CDR3 DNA reads TGTTCCAGCAGCTTACGGCTAACAGCAGCTAACTATGGCTACACCTTC. Translating it yields CSSSLRLTAANYGYTF.

The J gene is TRBJ2-1, the V gene TRBV4-1; TRBD1 aligns across 7 bases. Germline trimming cut 2 bases from V and 7 bases from J; bases unmatched to any gene: 17. This CDR3 has 18 amino acids. The germline gives CDR1 MGHRA, CDR2 YSYEKL. In nucleotides, the CDR3 is TGCGCCAGCAGCCAATTATGGGGAATCACAGGGGTAGTAAATGAGCAGTTCTTC. Its protein product is CASSQLWGITGVVNEQFF.

The V and J genes are TRBV13 and TRBJ2-7; TRBD2 is a possible D gene (5 bases). Looked up from germline, CDR1 is PRHDT and CDR2 is FYEKMQ (reference sequence). This CDR3 is 13 amino acids long. The ends were cut back, 4 bases at V and 3 bases at J, with 10 bases in the middle. The CDR3 is CASSSTLGYEQYF. The CDR3 DNA reads TGTGCCAGCAGCTCGACACTAGGCTACGAGCAGTACTTC.

The genes are TRBV15 and TRBJ1-4; tentatively, D is TRBD1 (5 bases). The CDR3 has 14 amino acids. V lost 3 bases and J 1 base, leaving 6 bases between the germline ends. Germline V gives CDR1 LNHNV, CDR2 YYDKDF (reference sequence). In DNA form, the CDR3 reads TGTGCCACCAGCAGCGGGGGAACTAATGAAAAACTGTTTTTT. The encoded protein is CATSSGGTNEKLFF.

The chain employs TRBV5-1 and TRBJ1-1; 7 nucleotides line up with TRBD1. The trim removed 3 bases at V and 4 bases at J, leaving 9 bases unmatched. CDR3 length: 15 residues. Germline V gives CDR1 SGHRS, CDR2 YFSETQ. The CDR3 region has the DNA TGCGCCAGCAGCTACGACAGGGTGTATGGCACTGAAGCTTTCTTT. Amino acids: CASSYDRVYGTEAFF.

This chain links TRBV25-1 with TRBJ1-4; D might be TRBD1 (6 bases). V shed 5 bases and J shed 2 bases, with 9 bases lying between them. This CDR3 contains 14 residues. Germline CDR1 reads MGHDK; CDR2 reads SYGVNS. The CDR3 is CASSTGFTNEKLFF. CDR3 nucleotides: TGTGCCAGCAGTACAGGGTTCACTAATGAAAAACTGTTTTTT.

This chain connects TRBV7-2 to TRBJ2-5; a possible D gene is TRBD2 (7 bases). This CDR3 comprises 13 residues. V was trimmed by 5 bases and J by 4 bases, leaving 11 bases between them. The V gene's germline CDR1 is SGHTA and CDR2 FQGNSA. The CDR3 spells CASSAGALETQYF. The CDR3 DNA sequence: TGTGCCAGCAGCGCGGGGGCGTTAGAGACCCAGTACTTC. Using reference TRBV7-2 and TRBJ2-5 for the parts outside the CDR3, the full variable domain is GAGVSQSPSNKVTEKGKDVELRCDPISGHTALYWYRQSLGQGLEFLIYFQGNSAPDKSGLPSDRFSAERTGGSVSTLTIQRTQQEDSAVYLCASSAGALETQYFGPGTRLLVL.

V and J are TRBV7-9 and TRBJ2-5; a possible D gene is TRBD1 (7 bases). Looked up from germline, CDR1 is SEHNR and CDR2 is FQNEAQ (reference sequence). Trimming stripped 2 bases from V and 2 bases from J, with 15 bases between. The CDR3 covers 16 residues. The DNA for the CDR3 is TGTGCCAGCAGCTTACAGGGCAGGGGGGATCAAGAGACCCAGTACTTC. It translates to CASSLQGRGDQETQYF. Based on the CDR3 plus reference TRBV7-9 and TRBJ2-5, the full variable domain is DTGVSQNPRHKITKRGQNVTFRCDPISEHNRLYWYRQTLGQGPEFLTYFQNEAQLEKSRLLSDRFSAERPKGSFSTLEIQRTEQGDSAMYLCASSLQGRGDQETQYFGPGTRLLVL.

V and J are TRBV19 and TRBJ2-7; 12 bases map to TRBD2. V gave up 5 bases and J gave up 6 bases; unmatched junction bases: 8. From germline, CDR1 is LNHDA and CDR2 SQIVND (reference sequence). The CDR3 loop spans 15 amino acids. The CDR3: CASSVRLAGVGEQYF. The CDR3 coding sequence is TGTGCCAGTAGTGTCAGACTAGCGGGAGTCGGCGAGCAGTACTTC.

This chain joins TRBV5-1 and TRBJ2-3; D unclear. CDR1 is SGHRS and CDR2 is YFSETQ in the germline V gene. V was pared by 0 bases and J by 1 base, with 9 bases between. There are 15 residues in the CDR3. CDR3 sequence (DNA): TGCGCCAGCAGCTTGGCCATAAGCGGCACAGATACGCAGTATTTT. Its translation: CASSLAISGTDTQYF.

The V gene is TRBV19, the J gene TRBJ1-5; 9 nucleotides line up with TRBD1. CDR3 length: 15 residues. V was clipped by 6 bases and J by 6 bases; unmatched bases: 9. The germline gives CDR1 LNHDA, CDR2 SQIVND (reference sequence). CDR3 nucleotide sequence: TGTGCCAGTAGCGTGGGGGACAGGGTCGTTCAGCCCCAGCATTTT. It is translated as CASSVGDRVVQPQHF.

The CDR3 DNA follows: TGTGCCAGCAGCAGTACGTCCAGATTCGATCTGGCTTTCTTT. Residues: CASSSTSRFDLAFF. This sequence joins TRBV6-5 and TRBJ1-1; no firm D call. The CDR3 spans 14 residues. V was cut by 6 bases and J by 11 bases, with 22 bases left in between. The germline gives CDR1 MNHEY, CDR2 SVGAGI.

The chain employs TRBV5-4 and TRBJ2-2; 11 nucleotides agree with TRBD1. This CDR3 comprises 16 residues. V lost 0 bases and J lost 7; bases outside the gene matches: 5. Germline V gene sequence: CDR1 SGHNT, CDR2 YYREEE (reference sequence). As DNA, the CDR3 is TGTGCCAGCAGCTTGGCCGGGACAGGGGGAGGCGGGGAGCTGTTTTTT. As protein: CASSLAGTGGGGELFF.